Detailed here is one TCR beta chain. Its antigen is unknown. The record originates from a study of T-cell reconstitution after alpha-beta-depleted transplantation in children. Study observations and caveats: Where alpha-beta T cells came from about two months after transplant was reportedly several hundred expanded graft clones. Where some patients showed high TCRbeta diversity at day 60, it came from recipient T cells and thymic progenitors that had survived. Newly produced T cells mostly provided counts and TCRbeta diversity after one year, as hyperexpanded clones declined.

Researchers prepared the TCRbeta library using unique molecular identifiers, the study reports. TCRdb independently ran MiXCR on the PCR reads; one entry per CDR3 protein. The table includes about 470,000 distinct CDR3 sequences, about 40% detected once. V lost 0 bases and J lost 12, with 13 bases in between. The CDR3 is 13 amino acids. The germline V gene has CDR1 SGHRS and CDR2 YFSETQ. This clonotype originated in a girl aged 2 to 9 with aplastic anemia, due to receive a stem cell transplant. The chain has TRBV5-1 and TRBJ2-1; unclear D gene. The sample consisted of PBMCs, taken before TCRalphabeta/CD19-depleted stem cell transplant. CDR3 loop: CASSLEAHSRQFF. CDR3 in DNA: TGCGCCAGCAGCTTGGAAGCTCACTCAAGGCAGTTCTTC.